The 8 T cell receptor beta chains below were found in one sample sequenced in a study of molecular identifiers for immune sequencing clone quantification. TCRdb re-analysed the PCR reads in MiXCR, keeping a single row per CDR3 protein. Altogether about 65,000 distinct CDR3 sequences are present, around 17% being singletons, with the ten largest covering over 1.2%. The specimen was naive CD8+ T cells from blood, with Jurkat cell RNA spiked in. Subset noted: FACS-sorted CD8+CD4-CCR7+CD45RA+ naive T cells. Receptor source: a human donor in good health. Some libraries in this study had Jurkat cell RNA spiked in.

This clonotype was seen ten or more times. The rearrangement joins TRBV14 to TRBJ2-3; TRBD2 aligns across 9 bases. V lost 4 bases, J lost 0 bases, and 2 bases stayed unmatched. The CDR3 length is 15 residues. Germline CDR1 is SGHDN and CDR2 is FVKESK. CDR3 amino acids: CASSPGLASTDTQYF. The CDR3 DNA reads TGTGCCAGCAGCCCGGGACTAGCCAGCACAGATACGCAGTATTTT.

Regarding this clonotype: This may arise from a read error, as a much more abundant clone is one base away. The chain couples TRBV11-2 to TRBJ2-5; 9 bases match TRBD2. This CDR3 comprises 14 residues. Germline CDR1 SGHAT, CDR2 FQNNGV. CDR3 sequence (DNA): TGTGCCAGCAGCCGTAGCGGGGGCCGAAAGACCCAGTGCTTC. Translating gives CASSRSGGRKTQCF. Drawing the rest from reference TRBV11-2 and TRBJ2-5, the complete variable domain is EAGVAQSPRYKIIEKRQSVAFWCNPISGHATLYWYQQILGQGPKLLIQFQNNGVVDDSQLPKDRFSAERLKGVDSTLKIQPAKLEDSAVYLCASSRSGGRKTQCFGPGTRLLVL.

This clonotype was counted many times. V is TRBV7-8 and J is TRBJ2-1; D possibly matches TRBD1 or TRBD2 (6 bases each). V lost 4 bases, J lost 3 bases, and 13 bases lay in between. Germline V CDR1 and CDR2: SGHVS, FQNEAQ. The CDR3 extends over 15 amino acids. CDR3 sequence reads: CASSSVGGGYNEQFF. The CDR3 bases are TGTGCCAGCAGCTCAGTCGGGGGCGGCTACAATGAGCAGTTCTTC.

This clonotype was counted at least ten times. The genes are TRBV19 and TRBJ1-5; 8 bases are shared with TRBD1. Germline V gives CDR1 LNHDA, CDR2 SQIVND (reference sequence). The CDR3 contains 14 residues. The V and J ends lost 5 bases and 7 bases, in that order; junction bases with no gene match: 7. Written as DNA, the CDR3 is TGTGCCAGTAGTCTTGGGTCAGGGGGCCAGCCCCAGCATTTT. Its protein is CASSLGSGGQPQHF.

In its sample, this clonotype was seen many times. The gene calls are TRBV20-1 and TRBJ1-1; 9 nucleotides agree with TRBD1. The CDR3 extends over 16 amino acids. With V trimmed by 1 base and J by 0 bases, 6 bases remained unmatched. Looked up from germline, CDR1 is DFQATT and CDR2 is SNEGSKA (reference sequence). In nucleotides, the CDR3 is TGCAGTGCTAGAGTTGACAGGGGGTTCATGAACACTGAAGCTTTCTTT. It encodes CSARVDRGFMNTEAFF.

This chain joins TRBV14 and TRBJ1-4; D is unclear. The germline CDR1 and CDR2 sequences are SGHDN and FVKESK. The ends were cut back, 1 base at V and 7 bases at J, with 16 bases in the middle. The CDR3 is 16 amino acids. The DNA of the CDR3 is TGTGCCAGCAGCCAAGCCTTGGGGAGCACCCTTGAAAAACTGTTTTTT. This gives the protein CASSQALGSTLEKLFF.

This clonotype appeared many times. The chain links TRBV6-5 to TRBJ1-6, with D maybe TRBD1 (5 bases). The CDR3 has 16 residues. From germline, CDR1 is MNHEY and CDR2 SVGAGI. V lost 3 bases and J 4 bases, leaving 13 bases between the germline ends. Here the CDR3 reads CASSYGAGDYNSPLHF. The CDR3 nucleotides are TGTGCCAGCAGTTATGGGGCAGGCGATTATAATTCACCCCTCCACTTT.

In its sample, this clonotype was seen many times. The DNA for the CDR3 is TGTGCCAGCAGTCTATGGGACAGGGGAAATTCACCCCTCCACTTT. Its translation: CASSLWDRGNSPLHF. V is TRBV12-3 or TRBV12-4 and J is TRBJ1-6; 10 bases line up with TRBD1. The V segment lost 5 bases and the J segment 7 bases; nucleotides outside the gene matches: 5. This CDR3 is built from 15 residues.